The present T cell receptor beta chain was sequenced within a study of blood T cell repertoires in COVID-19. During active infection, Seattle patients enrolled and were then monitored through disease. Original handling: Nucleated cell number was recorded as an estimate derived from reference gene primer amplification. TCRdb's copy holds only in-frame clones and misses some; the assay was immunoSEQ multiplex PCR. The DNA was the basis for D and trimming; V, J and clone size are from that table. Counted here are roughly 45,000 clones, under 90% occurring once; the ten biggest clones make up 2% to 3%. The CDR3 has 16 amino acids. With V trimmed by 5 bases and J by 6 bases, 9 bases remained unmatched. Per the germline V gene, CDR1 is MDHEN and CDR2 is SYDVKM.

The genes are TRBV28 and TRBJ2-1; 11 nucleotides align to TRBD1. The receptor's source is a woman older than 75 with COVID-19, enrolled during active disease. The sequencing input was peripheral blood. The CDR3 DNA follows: TGTGCCAGCAGTCCCCACCGTGGGACAGGGGGCAATGAGCAGTTCTTC. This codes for CASSPHRGTGGNEQFF. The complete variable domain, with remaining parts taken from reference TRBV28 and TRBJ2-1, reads DVKVTQSSRYLVKRTGEKVFLECVQDMDHENMFWYRQDPGLGLRLIYFSYDVKMKEKGDIPEGYSVSREKKERFSLILESASTNQTSMYLCASSPHRGTGGNEQFFGPGTRLTVL.